This T cell receptor beta chain derives from a study of blood T cell repertoires in COVID-19. Clones were read by immunoSEQ multiplex PCR, and TCRdb kept only the in-frame ones, dropping some. The sample yields approximately 110,000 clones, more than 65% seen once. Sequenced material: peripheral blood. This clonotype originated in a man aged 50 or older with acute or convalescent COVID-19.

In DNA, the CDR3 is TGTGCCACCAGTGGAGGACAGGGGGAGTCCGTCTATGGCTACACCTTC. Its translation: CATSGGQGESVYGYTF. V gene TRBV24-1 combines with J gene TRBJ1-2, with TRBD1 matching over 10 bases. CDR1 KGHDR and CDR2 SFDVKD come from the germline V gene. Trimming cost V 5 bases and J 4 bases; bases outside gene matches: 9. The length of the CDR3 is 16 residues.